Presented here are 17 T cell receptor beta chains from one specimen sequenced in a study of OX40 agonist ivuxolimab in advanced cancers. Sequencing used immunoSEQ multiplex PCR; TCRdb keeps in-frame clones, though not all of them. There are about 11,000 clones in the sample; around 86% occur only once, and roughly 30% lies in the top ten. This specimen was CD4+ or CD8+ T cells sorted from blood, taken in a trial of the OX40 agonist ivuxolimab. The receptors were sampled from an adult with an advanced solid tumor such as melanoma, head and neck, liver or kidney cancer.

This clone was found once. CDR3 sequence (DNA): TGTGCCAGCAGCCCTCATGGGGGACAGGGGGCAAAAGATACGCAGTATTTT. This gives the protein CASSPHGGQGAKDTQYF. This chain uses TRBV11-2 with TRBJ2-3, with 12 bases identical to TRBD1. Germline trimming cut 5 bases from V and 5 bases from J; bases unmatched to any gene: 11. The CDR3 runs to 17 residues. The germline gives CDR1 SGHAT, CDR2 FQNNGV.

The chain carries TRBV5-1 and TRBJ2-7; 7 nucleotides agree with TRBD2. In germline, CDR1 is SGHRS, CDR2 YFSETQ. V lost 0 bases, J lost 1 base, and 4 bases stayed unmatched. CDR3 length equals 15 residues. The CDR3 nucleotides read TGCGCCAGCAGCTTGGAGCGGGACCTATCCTACGAGCAGTACTTC. Protein sequence: CASSLERDLSYEQYF.

CDR3 loop: CASSRPAYNEQFF. CDR3 DNA sequence: TGCGCCAGCAGTCGGCCCGCCTACAATGAGCAGTTCTTC. This chain connects TRBV5-1 to TRBJ2-1; D remains unclear. CDR1 and CDR2 from the germline V gene are SGHRS and YFSETQ. V was pared by 5 bases and J by 2 bases, with 8 bases between. The CDR3 has 13 amino acids.

This clone has only a few counts. The gene calls are TRBV5-4 and TRBJ2-7; D unresolved. Germline-derived CDR1 and CDR2 are SGHNT and YYREEE (reference sequence). With 4 bases removed from V and 3 bases from J, the gap between germline ends came to 8 bases. The CDR3 totals 12 residues. The CDR3 region has the DNA TGTGCCAGCAGCCCGGGTGGCTACGAGCAGTACTTC. This translates into CASSPGGYEQYF.

V usage is TRBV4-1 and J usage is TRBJ2-5, with 7 bases matching TRBD1. The last part of the DNA fits TRBJ2-7 better; the J call may be wrong. This CDR3 contains 13 residues. Germline values: CDR1 MGHRA, CDR2 YSYEKL. CDR3 in DNA: TGCGCCAGCAGCCCTCGACAGGGCTACGAGCAGTACTTC. This sequence encodes CASSPRQGYEQYF.

This sequence joins TRBV5-1 and TRBJ1-1, with D perhaps TRBD1 (5 bases). V was clipped by 4 bases and J by 6 bases, with 16 bases between them. This CDR3 contains 14 residues. Per germline, CDR1 SGHRS and CDR2 YFSETQ. CDR3 protein: CASSAPGPGAEAFF. The CDR3 region has the DNA TGCGCCAGCAGCGCACCGGGACCTGGGGCTGAAGCTTTCTTT. Complete variable domain (other parts from reference TRBV5-1 and TRBJ1-1): KAGVTQTPRYLIKTRGQQVTLSCSPISGHRSVSWYQQTPGQGLQFLFEYFSETQRNKGNFPGRFSGRQFSNSRSEMNVSTLELGDSALYLCASSAPGPGAEAFFGQGTRLTVV.

The V and J genes are TRBV27 and TRBJ1-4; 10 nucleotides line up with TRBD1. Trimming cost V 4 bases and J 7 bases; bases outside gene matches: 15. The germline V gene has CDR1 MNHEY and CDR2 SMNVEV (reference sequence). This CDR3 comprises 18 residues. CDR3 coding DNA: TGTGCCAGCAGTTCGGGGACTCGCCGGGGACAGGGGAGTGAAAAACTGTTTTTT. It encodes CASSSGTRRGQGSEKLFF.

This chain joins TRBV5-4 and TRBJ2-1; D not certain. The ends were cut back, 4 bases at V and 0 bases at J, with 11 bases in the middle. The CDR3 loop spans 15 amino acids. The V gene's germline CDR1 is SGHNT and CDR2 YYREEE (reference sequence). The CDR3 bases are TGTGCCAGCAGCCGCCTCGAATCCTCCTACAATGAGCAGTTCTTC. As protein: CASSRLESSYNEQFF.

The V and J genes are TRBV5-4 and TRBJ1-3, with D unclear. The CDR3 totals 13 residues. Between the trimmed V and J ends, which lost 2 bases and 2 bases, there was a span of 5 bases. Per the germline V gene, CDR1 is SGHNT and CDR2 is YYREEE (reference sequence). As DNA, the CDR3 is TGTGCCAGCAGCTTTTGGGCTGGAAACACCATATATTTT. Protein product: CASSFWAGNTIYF.

J is TRBJ2-1 and V is TRBV9; D may be TRBD2 (6 bases). CDR1 and CDR2 (germline): SGDLS, YYNGEE. V was clipped by 1 base and J by 8 bases, with 19 bases between them. The CDR3 is 16 residues long. As DNA, the CDR3 is TGTGCCAGCAGCGTAAAAAGCGGCAGCGGGCGGGATGAGCAGTTCTTC. This sequence encodes CASSVKSGSGRDEQFF.

This clone was seen a handful of times. The V and J genes are TRBV5-6 and TRBJ1-1, with unresolved D. In germline, CDR1 is SGHDT, CDR2 YYEEEE. The CDR3 runs to 12 residues. The V end lost 2 bases, the J end lost 4 bases, and 6 bases lay between the germline ends. The CDR3 is CASSLVSTEAFF. The CDR3 DNA reads TGTGCCAGCAGCTTAGTAAGCACTGAAGCTTTCTTT.

The chain couples TRBV14 to TRBJ2-2; the D gene could be TRBD1 or TRBD2 (6 bases each). In germline, CDR1 is SGHDN, CDR2 FVKESK. V lost 4 bases and J 1 base, leaving 16 bases between the germline ends. The CDR3 is 17 residues long. The CDR3 sequence is CASSREEGHKNTGELFF. CDR3 coding DNA: TGTGCCAGCAGCCGAGAGGAGGGACACAAGAACACCGGGGAGCTGTTTTTT.

This clone was seen only once. The rearrangement links TRBV4-1 to TRBJ2-7; 7 bases are shared with TRBD2. Germline CDR1 is MGHRA and CDR2 is YSYEKL. Trimming at V came to 2 bases and at J to 5 bases, leaving 6 bases not matched to a gene. This CDR3 is 14 amino acids long. In DNA, the CDR3 is TGCGCCAGCAGCCAACTCGGGACTATCGACGAGCAGTACTTC. Amino acids: CASSQLGTIDEQYF.

The CDR3 DNA sequence: TGTGCCAGCAACCCCATAGCGGGATCTCCCTACGAGCAGTACTTC. Encoded protein: CASNPIAGSPYEQYF. The rearrangement uses TRBV6-5 and TRBJ2-7; 8 bases match TRBD2. V lost 7 bases to trimming and J lost 2 bases; unmatched junction nucleotides: 10. The length of the CDR3 is 15 residues. In germline, CDR1 is MNHEY, CDR2 SVGAGI.

This chain links TRBV5-1 with TRBJ2-1, with no clear D. There are 16 residues in the CDR3. From germline, CDR1 is SGHRS and CDR2 YFSETQ. V was clipped by 3 bases and J by 4 bases, with 17 bases between them. In DNA form, the CDR3 reads TGCGCCAGCAGCTCCTCCCGCCTGACGACATACAATGAGCAGTTCTTC. Translation gives CASSSSRLTTYNEQFF.

Only one count was recorded for this clone. The chain is built from TRBV21-1 and TRBJ2-4; the table assigns TRBD2, which was not confirmed against the DNA. TRBV21-1 constitutes a pseudogene. The CDR3 has 20 residues. CDR3 sequence: CASSKTSGRDDRAPKNIQYF. The DNA for the CDR3 is TGTGCCAGCAGCAAAACTAGCGGGAGGGATGACCGAGCACCCAAAAACATTCAGTACTTC.

This sequence joins TRBV11-1 and TRBJ2-7, with D unresolved. The germline V gene encodes CDR1 SGHAT and CDR2 FQDESV (reference sequence). Trimming removed 5 bases from V and 0 bases from J, with 14 bases in between. This CDR3 region has 15 residues. The chain's CDR3 is CASSPRQTSSYEQYF. CDR3 in DNA: TGTGCCAGCAGCCCTCGGCAGACAAGCTCCTACGAGCAGTACTTC.